This section outlines one T cell receptor beta chain sequence together with its context. The data stem from a study of control samples from healthy donors and cancer patients. There are 16 residues in the CDR3. J was trimmed by 2 bases and V by 1 base; bases with no gene match: 5. Germline loops: CDR1 ENHRY, CDR2 SYGVKD. Generated by immunoSEQ multiplex PCR, the TCRdb table keeps only in-frame clones and is missing some. The sample has roughly 450,000 clones, about nine tenths seen once. The genes are TRBV10-3 and TRBJ2-3; 8 nucleotides agree with TRBD2. This receptor was obtained from a man aged 35 to 55 with head and neck cancer. The sequenced sample was PBMCs. This CDR3 reads CAISEYTSGYTDTQYF. The DNA for the CDR3 is TGTGCCATCAGTGAGTACACTAGCGGATACACAGATACGCAGTATTTT.